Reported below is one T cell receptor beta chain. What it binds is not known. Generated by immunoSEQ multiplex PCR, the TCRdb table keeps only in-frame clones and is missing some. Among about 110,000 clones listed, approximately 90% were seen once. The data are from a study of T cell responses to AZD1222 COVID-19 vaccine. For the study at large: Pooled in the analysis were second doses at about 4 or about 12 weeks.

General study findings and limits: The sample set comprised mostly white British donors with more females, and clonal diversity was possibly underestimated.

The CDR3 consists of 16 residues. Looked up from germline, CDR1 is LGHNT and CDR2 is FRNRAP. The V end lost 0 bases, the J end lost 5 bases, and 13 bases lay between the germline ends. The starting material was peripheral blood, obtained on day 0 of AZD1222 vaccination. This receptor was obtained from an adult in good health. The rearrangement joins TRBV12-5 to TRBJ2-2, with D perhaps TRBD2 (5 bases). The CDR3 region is CASGLVLAGGTGELFF. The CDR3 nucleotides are TGTGCTAGTGGTTTGGTACTGGCGGGCGGAACCGGGGAGCTGTTTTTT.